The 13 T cell receptor beta chains listed next were all sequenced from one sample in a study of T cells in tuberculosis. Time point given: new active TB diagnosis, blood taken before or within 7 days of starting treatment. Libraries were prepared by immunoSEQ multiplex PCR; TCRdb keeps only in-frame clonotypes and omits some of them. The table has fewer than 55,000 clones, 90% to 95% seen once. The sample in question was PBMCs, obtained at tuberculosis diagnosis. Receptors were obtained from an adult with tuberculosis.

This chain uses TRBV4-1 with TRBJ2-3; D is unclear. The germline CDR1 and CDR2 sequences are MGHRA and YSYEKL. The CDR3 consists of 14 residues. With 1 base removed from V and 1 base from J, the gap between germline ends came to 6 bases. In DNA, the CDR3 is TGCGCCAGCAGCCAAGCGTATCGCACAGATACGCAGTATTTT. Its protein product is CASSQAYRTDTQYF.

The genes are TRBV2 and TRBJ1-1; TRBD1 matches at 9 bases. The germline V gene has CDR1 SNHLY and CDR2 FYNNEI. The CDR3 has 14 residues. V dropped 7 bases and J dropped 6; count of bases not matched to a gene: 9. CDR3 nucleotide sequence: TGTGCCAGCAACACCGACAGGGGGAAATCTGAAGCTTTCTTT. Translating gives CASNTDRGKSEAFF.

The chain employs TRBV6-1 and TRBJ2-1; D unresolved. The germline CDR1 and CDR2 sequences are MNHNS and SASEGT. This CDR3 spans 14 amino acids. The germline V and J ends were trimmed by 10 bases and 0 bases, with 13 bases remaining between them. CDR3 region: CATTTSSSYNEQFF. The CDR3 DNA sequence: TGTGCCACCACTACTTCTAGCTCCTACAATGAGCAGTTCTTC.

The J gene is TRBJ2-3, the V gene TRBV6-4; the D gene is possibly TRBD2 (5 bases). Trimming shortened V by 5 bases and J by 4 bases, and 13 bases separated the two germline ends. CDR3 length: 14 amino acids. Germline V CDR1 and CDR2: MRHNA, SNTAGT. The CDR3 spells CASSTRDGADTQYF. In DNA form, the CDR3 reads TGTGCCAGCAGTACACGAGACGGGGCAGATACGCAGTATTTT.

This clone has a single count. The V gene is TRBV5-1, the J gene TRBJ2-7, with 14 bases matching TRBD2. The CDR3 covers 17 residues. Germline trimming cut 0 bases from V and 5 bases from J; bases unmatched to any gene: 7. Germline V gene sequence: CDR1 SGHRS, CDR2 YFSETQ. The CDR3 sequence: CASSLDGTSGRIDEQYF. CDR3 sequence (DNA): TGCGCCAGCAGCTTGGACGGGACTAGCGGGAGAATCGACGAGCAGTACTTC.

The V and J genes are TRBV29-1 and TRBJ2-7, with 7 bases fitting TRBD2. Germline V gene data show CDR1 as SQVTM and CDR2 as ANQGSEA. V dropped 2 bases and J dropped 1; count of bases not matched to a gene: 2. CDR3 length: 13 amino acids. As DNA, the CDR3 is TGCAGCGTTGAAACGGGAGGATCCTACGAGCAGTACTTC. This encodes CSVETGGSYEQYF.

This clone was counted a single time. This chain links TRBV28 with TRBJ2-2; D perhaps matches TRBD2 (6 bases). V shed 0 bases and J shed 3 bases, with 17 bases lying between them. This CDR3 has 18 amino acids. Looked up from germline, CDR1 is MDHEN and CDR2 is SYDVKM. CDR3 nucleotides: TGTGCCAGCAGTTTATGGTCCCGTTTCCGGGAGTACACCGGGGAGCTGTTTTTT. The encoded protein is CASSLWSRFREYTGELFF.

The chain has TRBV30 and TRBJ1-2, with TRBD1 matching 8 bases. The CDR3 runs to 15 residues. Germline V gene sequence: CDR1 GTSNPN, CDR2 SVGIG (reference sequence). V was clipped by 3 bases and J by 4 bases; unmatched bases: 10. CDR3 residues: CAWRGQGALIYGYTF. CDR3 nucleotide sequence: TGTGCCTGGAGGGGGCAGGGGGCTTTGATCTATGGCTACACCTTC.

This clone has just one count. V is TRBV5-6 and J is TRBJ2-7; a possible D gene is TRBD2 (6 bases). Germline V gene lookup returns CDR1 SGHDT and CDR2 YYEEEE. V lost 2 bases and J 3 bases, leaving 12 bases between the germline ends. The CDR3 spans 14 residues. CDR3 region: CASSLGDSIYEQYF. DNA of the CDR3: TGTGCCAGCAGCTTAGGGGACTCCATCTACGAGCAGTACTTC.

The CDR3: CASSVGLSNEQFF. CDR3 coding DNA: TGTGCCAGCAGCGTGGGACTTTCCAATGAGCAGTTCTTC. The chain links TRBV9 to TRBJ2-1, with D tentatively TRBD2 (6 bases). This CDR3 is built from 13 residues. Germline assignment: CDR1 SGDLS and CDR2 YYNGEE. Trimming removed 2 bases at V and 6 bases at J, with 9 bases between.

The chain employs TRBV4-3 and TRBJ2-1; possible D gene TRBD2, 6 bases. The CDR3 consists of 16 residues. The germline V and J ends were trimmed by 4 bases and 4 bases, with 17 bases remaining between them. Germline V gene sequence: CDR1 LGHNA, CDR2 YSLEER. The CDR3 sequence is CASSLNLGSPYNEQFF. The DNA for the CDR3 is TGCGCCAGCAGCCTAAATCTCGGGAGTCCGTACAATGAGCAGTTCTTC.

The chain is built from TRBV29-1 and TRBJ1-1, with D possibly being TRBD1 (6 bases). Germline CDR1 is SQVTM and CDR2 is ANQGSEA. V was shortened by 5 bases and J by 4 bases, with 11 bases between the two germline ends. The CDR3 length is 12 residues. CDR3 residues: CSVYAGATEAFF. For the CDR3, the DNA is TGCAGCGTTTACGCAGGGGCCACTGAAGCTTTCTTT.

V and J are TRBV27 and TRBJ2-7; 10 bases line up with TRBD2. Germline-derived CDR1 and CDR2 are MNHEY and SMNVEV (reference sequence). CDR3 length equals 13 residues. The J segment lost 6 bases and the V segment lost 2 bases, leaving 1 base of the junction unmatched. CDR3: CASSLPSGSEQYF. The CDR3 region has the DNA TGTGCCAGCAGTTTACCTAGCGGGAGCGAGCAGTACTTC.